The 8 T cell receptor beta chains in this list originate from one sample, sequenced in a study of cytomegalovirus exposure and HLA in healthy donors. The PCR employed 60 Vbeta primers together with 13 Jbeta primers. Data came from immunoSEQ multiplex PCR; TCRdb stores just in-frame clones and leaves some out. The sample carries about 59,000 clones, about 77% recorded once. Input material: PBMCs. Receptors were obtained from a man aged 25 to 40 in good health and CMV-seropositive.

This sequence joins TRBV19 and TRBJ1-5; 10 bases align to TRBD1. This CDR3 spans 15 amino acids. Trimming took 5 bases from V and 6 from J; bases not matched to a gene: 7. Germline lookup yields CDR1 LNHDA and CDR2 SQIVND (reference sequence). The CDR3 protein is CASSPRGQGTQPQHF. The CDR3 nucleotides are TGTGCCAGTAGTCCAAGGGGACAGGGGACTCAGCCCCAGCATTTT. Supplemented by reference TRBV19 and TRBJ1-5, the full variable domain reads DGGITQSPKYLFRKEGQNVTLSCEQNLNHDAMYWYRQDPGQGLRLIYYSQIVNDFQKGDIAEGYSVSREKKESFPLTVTSAQKNPTAFYLCASSPRGQGTQPQHFGDGTRLSIL.

V gene TRBV5-1 combines with J gene TRBJ1-2, with 7 bases that match TRBD1. V gave up 4 bases and J gave up 2 bases; unmatched junction bases: 11. The length of the CDR3 is 16 residues. Germline V gives CDR1 SGHRS, CDR2 YFSETQ. CDR3 nucleotides: TGCGCCAGCAGCCTTTCACCGGGACAGTCAAACTATGGCTACACCTTC. It translates to CASSLSPGQSNYGYTF. The variable domain in full, completed from reference TRBV5-1 and TRBJ1-2, reads KAGVTQTPRYLIKTRGQQVTLSCSPISGHRSVSWYQQTPGQGLQFLFEYFSETQRNKGNFPGRFSGRQFSNSRSEMNVSTLELGDSALYLCASSLSPGQSNYGYTFGSGTRLTVV.

The V call is TRBV9, the J call TRBJ2-7; 9 positions agree with TRBD1. After removal of 2 bases from V and 4 bases from J, the junction contained 7 bases not matched to a gene. CDR1 and CDR2 (germline): SGDLS, YYNGEE. The CDR3 runs to 15 residues. CDR3 DNA: TGTGCCAGCAGCGTCGGGACAGGGACGGCGTACGAGCAGTACTTC. It translates to CASSVGTGTAYEQYF. Complete variable domain (other parts from reference TRBV9 and TRBJ2-7): DSGVTQTPKHLITATGQRVTLRCSPRSGDLSVYWYQQSLDQGLQFLIQYYNGEERAKGNILERFSAQQFPDLHSELNLSSLELGDSALYFCASSVGTGTAYEQYFGPGTRLTVT.

The rearrangement uses TRBV29-1 and TRBJ1-1; maybe TRBD1 (6 bases). The CDR3 is 13 residues long. V gave up 1 base and J gave up 7 bases, with 13 bases separating them. Germline assignment: CDR1 SQVTM and CDR2 ANQGSEA. In nucleotides, the CDR3 is TGCAGCGTTGAAGTTGGGGGCCGGAATGAAGCTTTCTTT. Protein product: CSVEVGGRNEAFF.

This clone has a count of ten or more. This sequence joins TRBV5-1 and TRBJ1-2, with 9 nucleotides matching TRBD1. This CDR3 region has 17 residues. The junction had 16 bases not matched to a gene; V was cut back by 4 bases and J by 6 bases. Germline V lookup: CDR1 SGHRS, CDR2 YFSETQ. The CDR3 coding sequence is TGCGCCAGCAGCAATAAGAAGACAGGGGGAGGGTCAGATGGCTACACCTTC. Translating it yields CASSNKKTGGGSDGYTF.

The J gene is TRBJ2-7, the V gene TRBV7-9; perhaps TRBD1 as D (5 bases). This CDR3 comprises 12 residues. Germline CDR1 is SEHNR and CDR2 is FQNEAQ (reference sequence). Trimming shortened V by 6 bases and J by 3 bases, and 9 bases separated the two germline ends. In DNA, the CDR3 is TGTGCCAGCAGTTCTCAGGGCTACGAGCAGTACTTC. Its protein is CASSSQGYEQYF.

This clone was picked up a small number of times. The rearrangement links TRBV5-1 to TRBJ2-2; 15 positions agree with TRBD2. CDR3 size: 19 residues. From germline, CDR1 is SGHRS and CDR2 YFSETQ. V lost 0 bases and J lost 3; bases outside the gene matches: 6. The CDR3 here is CASSLEGLAGGPHTGELFF. The CDR3 region has the DNA TGCGCCAGCAGCTTGGAAGGACTAGCGGGGGGGCCGCACACCGGGGAGCTGTTTTTT.

This chain joins TRBV28 and TRBJ1-5, with D maybe TRBD1 (5 bases). The length of the CDR3 is 16 residues. The V end was cut by 2 bases, the J end by 0 bases, with 11 bases between. Germline CDR1 and CDR2: MDHEN and SYDVKM. CDR3 coding DNA: TGTGCCAGCAGTTTAACGACAGTATATAGCAATCAGCCCCAGCATTTT. Amino acids: CASSLTTVYSNQPQHF. Variable domain in full (rest from reference TRBV28 and TRBJ1-5): DVKVTQSSRYLVKRTGEKVFLECVQDMDHENMFWYRQDPGLGLRLIYFSYDVKMKEKGDIPEGYSVSREKKERFSLILESASTNQTSMYLCASSLTTVYSNQPQHFGDGTRLSIL.